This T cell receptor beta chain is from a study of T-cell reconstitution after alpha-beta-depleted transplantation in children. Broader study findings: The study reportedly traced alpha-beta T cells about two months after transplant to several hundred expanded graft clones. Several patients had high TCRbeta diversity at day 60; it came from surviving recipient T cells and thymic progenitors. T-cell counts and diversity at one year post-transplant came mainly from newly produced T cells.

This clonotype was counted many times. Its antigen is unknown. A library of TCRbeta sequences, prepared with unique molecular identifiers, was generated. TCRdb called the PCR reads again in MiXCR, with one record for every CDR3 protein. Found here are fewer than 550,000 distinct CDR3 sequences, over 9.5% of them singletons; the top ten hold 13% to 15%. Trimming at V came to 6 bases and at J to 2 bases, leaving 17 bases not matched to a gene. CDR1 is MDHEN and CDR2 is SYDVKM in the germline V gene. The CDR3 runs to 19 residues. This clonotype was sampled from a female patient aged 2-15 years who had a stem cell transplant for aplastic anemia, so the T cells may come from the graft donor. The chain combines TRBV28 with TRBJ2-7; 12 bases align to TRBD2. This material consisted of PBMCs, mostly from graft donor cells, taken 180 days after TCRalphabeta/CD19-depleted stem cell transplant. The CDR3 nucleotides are TGTGCCAGCAGAACCGACAGGGTTGGACTAGCGGGAACGCCCTACGAGCAGTACTTC. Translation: CASRTDRVGLAGTPYEQYF.